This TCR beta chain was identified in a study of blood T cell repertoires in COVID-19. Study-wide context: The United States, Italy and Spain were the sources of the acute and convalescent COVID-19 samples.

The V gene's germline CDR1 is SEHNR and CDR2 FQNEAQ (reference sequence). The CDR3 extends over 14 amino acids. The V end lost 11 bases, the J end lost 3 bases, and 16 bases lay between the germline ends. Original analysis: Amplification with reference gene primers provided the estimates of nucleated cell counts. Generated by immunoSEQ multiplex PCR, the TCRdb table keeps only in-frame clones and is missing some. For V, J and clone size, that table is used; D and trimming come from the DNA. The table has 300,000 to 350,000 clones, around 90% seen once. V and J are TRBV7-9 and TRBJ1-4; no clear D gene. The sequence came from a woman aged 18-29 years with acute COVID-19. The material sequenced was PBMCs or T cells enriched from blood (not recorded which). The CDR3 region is CAGGLEISNEKLFF. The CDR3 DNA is TGTGCCGGAGGGTTGGAGATATCTAATGAAAAACTGTTTTTT.